What follows are 21 T cell receptor beta chains derived from one specimen sequenced in a study of vaccination and CD4 T cells after COVID-19. With the Oncomine TCR Beta short-read assay, DNA from cultured CD4+ T cells was sequenced. TCRdb re-derived calls from the PCR reads in MiXCR, one entry per CDR3 protein. The sample includes roughly 22,000 distinct CDR3 sequences, around a third seen only once; the top ten take around 12%. The sample's treatment: approximately 9-day PBMC culture with coronavirus spike peptide pools or control peptides (ViraFEST assay). These TCRs' antigens remain unknown. The material sequenced was cultured CD4+ T cells from blood. Receptor source: a human donor with COVID-19.

The rearrangement joins TRBV12-3 or TRBV12-4 to TRBJ1-5; 7 bases map to TRBD1. This CDR3 contains 14 residues. With 3 bases clipped from V and 3 bases from J, the junction kept 2 bases outside the gene matches. The CDR3 DNA reads as TGTGCCAGCAGTTTGGGACAGTACAATCAGCCCCAGCATTTT. It encodes CASSLGQYNQPQHF.

V usage is TRBV11-2 and J usage is TRBJ1-4; D gene uncertain. Trimming shortened V by 3 bases and J by 7 bases, and 9 bases separated the two germline ends. This CDR3 is 13 amino acids long. Per the germline V gene, CDR1 is SGHAT and CDR2 is FQNNGV. CDR3 in DNA: TGTGCCAGCAGCTTGGCCGGCAGTGAAAAACTGTTTTTT. This gives the protein CASSLAGSEKLFF.

This clonotype has a handful of counts. The genes are TRBV6-2 or TRBV6-3 and TRBJ2-5; TRBD1 is a possible D gene (6 bases). Germline assignment: CDR1 MNHEY and CDR2 SVGEGT. V was trimmed by 0 bases and J by 5 bases, leaving 13 bases between them. The CDR3 consists of 15 residues. CDR3 region: CASSYSGARRETQYF. CDR3 nucleotide sequence: TGTGCCAGCAGTTACTCGGGGGCGCGTCGTGAGACCCAGTACTTC.

This chain links TRBV2 with TRBJ1-3, with 7 bases lining up with TRBD1. Unmatched junction bases numbered 5, after V lost 6 bases and J lost 0 bases. The CDR3 sequence is 15 residues long. Germline V lookup: CDR1 SNHLY, CDR2 FYNNEI. CDR3: CASRERDSSGNTIYF. In DNA form, the CDR3 reads TGTGCCAGCAGGGAACGGGACAGCTCTGGAAACACCATATATTTT.

The chain has TRBV2 and TRBJ1-5; no definite D call. Trimming pared 6 bases from V and 0 bases from J, leaving 6 bases between. CDR3 length equals 13 residues. Per the germline V gene, CDR1 is SNHLY and CDR2 is FYNNEI. CDR3 region: CASRSDSNQPQHF. The CDR3 nucleotides are TGTGCCAGCAGGTCTGATAGCAATCAGCCCCAGCATTTT.

This clonotype has just a few counts. This chain joins TRBV7-2 and TRBJ2-3; 8 positions match TRBD1. Germline lookup yields CDR1 SGHTA and CDR2 FQGNSA. Trimming took 5 bases from V and 4 from J; bases not matched to a gene: 11. The CDR3 totals 16 residues. In DNA form, the CDR3 reads TGTGCCAGCAGCCCGGACGGCCAGGGGGCTGCAGATACGCAGTATTTT. Its protein is CASSPDGQGAADTQYF.

The chain couples TRBV11-2 to TRBJ2-3; D not certain. Germline V gene sequence: CDR1 SGHAT, CDR2 FQNNGV. V was cut by 2 bases and J by 4 bases, with 16 bases left in between. The CDR3 has 16 amino acids. The CDR3 loop is CASSLLGSVGSDTQYF. The CDR3 DNA is TGTGCCAGCAGCTTATTGGGATCGGTTGGGTCAGATACGCAGTATTTT.

The chain joins TRBV18 to TRBJ1-5; D not resolved. Germline-derived CDR1 and CDR2 are KGHSH and LQKENI. The CDR3 sequence is 14 residues long. V was clipped by 6 bases and J by 6 bases, with 15 bases between them. CDR3 bases: TGTGCCAGCTCTCTTGACCGGCTGGGTCAGCCCCAGCATTTT. Amino acids: CASSLDRLGQPQHF.

This chain uses TRBV24-1 with TRBJ2-5, with D possibly called TRBD1 or TRBD2 (5 bases each). Germline V gives CDR1 KGHDR, CDR2 SFDVKD. This CDR3 has 13 amino acids. V dropped 5 bases and J dropped 7 bases, with 13 bases sitting between them. The chain's CDR3 is CATSAPGTGTQYF. The CDR3 DNA sequence: TGTGCCACCAGTGCGCCAGGGACGGGGACCCAGTACTTC.

This clonotype appeared once. V gene TRBV11-3 combines with J gene TRBJ1-4, with a possible D match to TRBD1 (5 bases). The V gene's germline CDR1 is SGHNT and CDR2 YENEEA. The CDR3 covers 15 residues. V was trimmed by 1 base and J by 4 bases, leaving 10 bases between them. This CDR3 is CASSLGGRFNEKLFF. The CDR3 bases are TGTGCCAGCAGCTTAGGGGGGAGATTTAATGAAAAACTGTTTTTT.

This clonotype showed up just a few times. The chain is built from TRBV27 and TRBJ2-2; D possibly corresponds to TRBD2 (6 bases). CDR1 is MNHEY and CDR2 is SMNVEV in the germline V gene (reference sequence). V was trimmed by 6 bases and J by 2 bases, leaving 13 bases between them. The CDR3 loop spans 15 amino acids. The CDR3 DNA follows: TGTGCCAGCAGCCGGGGGTTTTTTAACACCGGGGAGCTGTTTTTT. Encoded protein: CASSRGFFNTGELFF.

This clonotype was detected once. The chain recombines TRBV5-6 with TRBJ2-6; 9 bases are a match to TRBD1. CDR3 length: 21 residues. Germline trimming cut 4 bases from V and 0 bases from J; bases unmatched to any gene: 17. Germline-derived CDR1 and CDR2 are SGHDT and YYEEEE. The CDR3 reads CASSLFGDNTGGLSGANVLTF. Here the CDR3 DNA reads TGTGCCAGCAGCCTCTTCGGAGATAACACAGGGGGCCTCTCTGGGGCCAACGTCCTGACTTTC.

This clonotype was seen a few times. This sequence joins TRBV7-2 and TRBJ1-1; D is possibly TRBD1 (5 bases). Germline V gene sequence: CDR1 SGHTA, CDR2 FQGNSA. V was clipped by 2 bases and J by 4 bases, with 11 bases between them. The CDR3 spans 14 residues. CDR3 region: CASSLLGGSTEAFF. DNA of the CDR3: TGTGCCAGCAGCTTATTGGGGGGAAGCACTGAAGCTTTCTTT.

V and J are TRBV7-9 and TRBJ1-6; a weak D match, TRBD1 (5 bases). V was shortened by 3 bases and J by 7 bases, with 16 bases between the two germline ends. The CDR3 spans 16 residues. Germline CDR1 SEHNR, CDR2 FQNEAQ (reference sequence). CDR3 region: CASSLFAGNQNSPLHF. CDR3 bases: TGTGCCAGCAGCTTGTTTGCAGGGAACCAAAATTCACCCCTCCACTTT.

The J gene is TRBJ2-2, the V gene TRBV6-1, with a possible D match to TRBD2 (5 bases). This CDR3 is 19 amino acids long. V was cut by 6 bases and J by 0 bases, with 23 bases left in between. Per the germline V gene, CDR1 is MNHNS and CDR2 is SASEGT. CDR3 nucleotides: TGTGCCAGCAGAACCATGGGCGGGCCCTCGGTCCCGAACACCGGGGAGCTGTTTTTT. Translated, it gives CASRTMGGPSVPNTGELFF.

The chain combines TRBV7-2 with TRBJ2-5, with 9 bases that match TRBD1. J was trimmed by 2 bases and V by 3 bases; bases with no gene match: 4. The CDR3 extends over 15 amino acids. Germline V gene lookup returns CDR1 SGHTA and CDR2 FQGNSA. The CDR3 sequence is CASSLRGTGQETQYF. CDR3 DNA sequence: TGTGCCAGCAGCTTGAGGGGGACAGGGCAAGAGACCCAGTACTTC.

Only a few counts were recorded for this clonotype. This chain joins TRBV7-8 and TRBJ2-7, with 8 positions matching TRBD1. V shed 4 bases and J 0 bases; nucleotides not matched to a gene: 5. Germline V gene lookup returns CDR1 SGHVS and CDR2 FQNEAQ. This CDR3 has 15 residues. CDR3 in DNA: TGTGCCAGCAGCTGGGGACAGGCTAGCTCCTACGAGCAGTACTTC. This encodes CASSWGQASSYEQYF.

The V and J genes are TRBV6-1 and TRBJ2-5; perhaps TRBD1 as D (7 bases). V was clipped by 5 bases and J by 7 bases, with 23 bases between them. The CDR3 runs to 16 residues. Germline CDR1 reads MNHNS; CDR2 reads SASEGT. CDR3 region: CASSTPKQGGRGTQYF. The CDR3, as DNA: TGTGCCAGCAGTACGCCCAAGCAGGGGGGCCGAGGGACCCAGTACTTC.

This clonotype has only a few counts. J is TRBJ1-6 and V is TRBV19; the D is unclear. Germline V gene sequence: CDR1 LNHDA, CDR2 SQIVND (reference sequence). This CDR3 comprises 12 residues. Trimming left V 5 bases short and J 5 bases short, with 4 bases between. The CDR3 bases are TGTGCCAGTAGTGGCGATAATTCACCCCTCCACTTT. It is translated as CASSGDNSPLHF.

The chain joins TRBV12-3 or TRBV12-4 to TRBJ1-5; perhaps TRBD1 as D (6 bases). Trimming stripped 6 bases from V and 0 bases from J, with 12 bases between. This CDR3 spans 15 amino acids. The CDR3 sequence: CASSVDRFSNQPQHF. DNA of the CDR3: TGTGCCAGCAGCGTCGACAGGTTTAGCAATCAGCCCCAGCATTTT.

This clonotype has more than one count but fewer than ten. The genes are TRBV20-1 and TRBJ1-2, with D possibly matching TRBD1 (6 bases). The germline V and J ends were trimmed by 0 bases and 7 bases, with 9 bases remaining between them. There are 12 residues in the CDR3. Germline V gene lookup returns CDR1 DFQATT and CDR2 SNEGSKA (reference sequence). The CDR3 region is CSARDPGVGYTF. The CDR3 DNA reads TGCAGTGCTAGAGATCCAGGGGTTGGCTACACCTTC.